This TCR beta chain appears in the sequencing data of a study of T cell responses to AZD1222 COVID-19 vaccine. Clones were sequenced by immunoSEQ multiplex PCR, and TCRdb holds only the in-frame ones, with some missing. The data hold approximately 150,000 clones, with about nine tenths observed a single time. Per the germline V gene, CDR1 is SEHNR and CDR2 is FQNEAQ (reference sequence). The CDR3 is 15 amino acids. The junction had 6 bases not matched to a gene; V was cut back by 5 bases and J by 0 bases. About this clone: Its antigen is unknown.

Study conclusions and caveats: The donor group comprised mostly white British people and more females; the analysis possibly underestimated clonal diversity. Targets within unmutated variant regions were reportedly found for nearly half of spike-specific TCRs. Just a handful of people given AZD1222 tested seropositive at baseline.

This receptor was taken from an adult who received the AZD1222 COVID-19 vaccine. The sample was peripheral blood, taken 28 days after the second AZD1222 dose. The V call is TRBV7-9, the J call TRBJ1-1; the match to TRBD1 covers 7 bases. The CDR3 here is CASSPDRTLNTEAFF. CDR3 sequence (DNA): TGTGCCAGCAGCCCGGACAGGACCCTGAACACTGAAGCTTTCTTT.